The clone carrying this T cell receptor beta chain was seen at least ten times. Its antigen is unknown. The sample originates from a study of identical twins. Points from the study as a whole: One should note that invariant MAIT and iNKT cells could partly confound zero-insertion analyses. In cord blood, abundant beta clonotypes had fewer insertions; memory showed no trend.

Template switching added a universal primer site, and cDNA bore unique molecular identifiers. TCRdb recomputed calls from the 5' RACE reads with MiXCR, one row per CDR3 protein. The sample comprises hundreds of thousands of distinct CDR3 sequences, around 8.3% of which are singletons, and about 0.98% rests with the top ten. The same data also went into a second study, on yellow fever vaccine responses in identical twins.

The clonotype comes from a woman aged 18-29 years in good health. Material for sequencing was PBMCs.

The CDR3 DNA is TGTGCCAGCAACCGCGGACTAACCCAAGAGACCCAGTACTTC. Translated: CASNRGLTQETQYF. V is TRBV5-6 and J is TRBJ2-5; perhaps TRBD2 as D (6 bases). The V gene lost 6 bases and the J gene lost 1 base, with 13 bases spanning the gap. This CDR3 is built from 14 residues. The germline gives CDR1 SGHDT, CDR2 YYEEEE.